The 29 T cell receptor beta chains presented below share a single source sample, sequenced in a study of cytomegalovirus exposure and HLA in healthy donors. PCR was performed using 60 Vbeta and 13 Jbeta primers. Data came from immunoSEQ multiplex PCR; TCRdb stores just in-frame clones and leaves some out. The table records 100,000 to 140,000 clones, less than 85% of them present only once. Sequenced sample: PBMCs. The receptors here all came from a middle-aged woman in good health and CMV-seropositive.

The CDR3 region is CASSYSGQGGVWPQHF. In DNA form, the CDR3 reads TGTGCCAGCAGTTACTCTGGACAGGGGGGGGTTTGGCCCCAGCATTTT. The rearrangement links TRBV6-6 to TRBJ1-5, with TRBD1 identical over 10 bases. Germline V gene lookup returns CDR1 MNHNY and CDR2 SVGAGI (reference sequence). Unmatched junction bases numbered 8, after V lost 0 bases and J lost 9 bases. The CDR3 has 16 residues.

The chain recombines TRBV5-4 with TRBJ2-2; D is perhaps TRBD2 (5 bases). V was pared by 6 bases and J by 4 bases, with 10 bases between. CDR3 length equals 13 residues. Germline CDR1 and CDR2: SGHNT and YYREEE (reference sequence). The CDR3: CASKVRGTGELFF. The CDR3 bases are TGTGCCAGCAAAGTTCGGGGCACCGGGGAGCTGTTTTTT.

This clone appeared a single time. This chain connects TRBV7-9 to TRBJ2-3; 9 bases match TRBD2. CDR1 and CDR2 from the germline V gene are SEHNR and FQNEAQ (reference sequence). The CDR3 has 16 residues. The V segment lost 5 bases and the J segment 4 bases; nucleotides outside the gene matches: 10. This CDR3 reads CASSPRTSVTADTQYF. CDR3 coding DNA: TGTGCCAGCAGCCCACGGACTAGCGTGACGGCAGATACGCAGTATTTT. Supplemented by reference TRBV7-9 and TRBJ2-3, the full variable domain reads DTGVSQNPRHKITKRGQNVTFRCDPISEHNRLYWYRQTLGQGPEFLTYFQNEAQLEKSRLLSDRFSAERPKGSFSTLEIQRTEQGDSAMYLCASSPRTSVTADTQYFGPGTRLTVL.

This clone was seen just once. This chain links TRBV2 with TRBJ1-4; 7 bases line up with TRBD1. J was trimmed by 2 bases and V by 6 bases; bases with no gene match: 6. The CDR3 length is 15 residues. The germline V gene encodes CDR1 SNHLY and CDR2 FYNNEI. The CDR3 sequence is CASRADRATNEKLFF. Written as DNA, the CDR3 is TGTGCCAGCAGGGCCGACAGGGCTACTAATGAAAAACTGTTTTTT.

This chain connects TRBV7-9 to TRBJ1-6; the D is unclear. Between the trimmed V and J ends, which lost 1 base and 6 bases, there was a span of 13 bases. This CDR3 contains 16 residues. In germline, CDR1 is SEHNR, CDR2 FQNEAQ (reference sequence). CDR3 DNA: TGTGCCAGCAGCTTAGTCCAGTCCGGGAGTAATTCACCCCTCCACTTT. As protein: CASSLVQSGSNSPLHF.

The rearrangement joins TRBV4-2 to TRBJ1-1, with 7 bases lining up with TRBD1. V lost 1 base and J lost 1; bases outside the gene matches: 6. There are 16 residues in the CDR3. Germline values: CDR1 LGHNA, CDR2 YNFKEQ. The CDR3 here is CASSQAGGRGNTEAFF. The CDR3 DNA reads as TGTGCCAGCAGCCAAGCAGGGGGTCGGGGGAACACTGAAGCTTTCTTT.

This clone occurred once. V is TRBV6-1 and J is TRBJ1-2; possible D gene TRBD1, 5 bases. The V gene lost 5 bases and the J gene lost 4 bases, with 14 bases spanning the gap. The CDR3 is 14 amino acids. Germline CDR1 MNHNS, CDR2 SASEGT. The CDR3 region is CASSIGQPVYGYTF. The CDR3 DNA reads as TGTGCCAGCAGTATTGGACAACCTGTCTATGGCTACACCTTC.

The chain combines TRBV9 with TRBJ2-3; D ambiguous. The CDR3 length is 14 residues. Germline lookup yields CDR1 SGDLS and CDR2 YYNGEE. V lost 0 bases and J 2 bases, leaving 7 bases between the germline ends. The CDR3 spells CASSVGVDTDTQYF. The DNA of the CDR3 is TGTGCCAGCAGCGTAGGCGTAGACACAGATACGCAGTATTTT.

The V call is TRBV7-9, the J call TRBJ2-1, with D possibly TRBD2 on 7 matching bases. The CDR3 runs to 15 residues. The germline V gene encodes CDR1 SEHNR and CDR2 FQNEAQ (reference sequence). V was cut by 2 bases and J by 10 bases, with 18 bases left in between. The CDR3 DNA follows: TGTGCCAGCAGCTTACTGTTCGGGGGGCCGAGGGAGCAGTTCTTC. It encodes CASSLLFGGPREQFF.

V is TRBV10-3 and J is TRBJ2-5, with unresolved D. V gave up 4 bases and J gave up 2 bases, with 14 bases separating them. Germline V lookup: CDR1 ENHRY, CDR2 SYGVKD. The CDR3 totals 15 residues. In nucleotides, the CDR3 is TGTGCCATCAGTGCAGGCCTTCTCCGTCAAGAGACCCAGTACTTC. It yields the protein CAISAGLLRQETQYF.

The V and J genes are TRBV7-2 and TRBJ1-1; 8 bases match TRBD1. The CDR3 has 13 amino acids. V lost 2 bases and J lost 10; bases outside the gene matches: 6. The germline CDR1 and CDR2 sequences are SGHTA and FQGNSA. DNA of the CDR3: TGTGCCAGCAGCTTAAACAGGGGGGTAGGAGCTTTCTTT. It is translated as CASSLNRGVGAFF.

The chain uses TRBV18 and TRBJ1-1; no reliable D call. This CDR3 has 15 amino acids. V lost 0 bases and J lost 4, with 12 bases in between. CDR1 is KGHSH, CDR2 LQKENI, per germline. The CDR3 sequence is CASSPPATRATEAFF. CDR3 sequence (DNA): TGTGCCAGCTCACCACCGGCCACTAGGGCCACTGAAGCTTTCTTT.

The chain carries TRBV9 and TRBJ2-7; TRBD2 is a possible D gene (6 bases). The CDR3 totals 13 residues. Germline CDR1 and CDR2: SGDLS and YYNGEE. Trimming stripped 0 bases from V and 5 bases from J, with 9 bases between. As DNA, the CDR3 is TGTGCCAGCAGCGTAGGCCCGGGGGACGAGCAGTACTTC. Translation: CASSVGPGDEQYF. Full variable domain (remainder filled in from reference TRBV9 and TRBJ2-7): DSGVTQTPKHLITATGQRVTLRCSPRSGDLSVYWYQQSLDQGLQFLIQYYNGEERAKGNILERFSAQQFPDLHSELNLSSLELGDSALYFCASSVGPGDEQYFGPGTRLTVT.

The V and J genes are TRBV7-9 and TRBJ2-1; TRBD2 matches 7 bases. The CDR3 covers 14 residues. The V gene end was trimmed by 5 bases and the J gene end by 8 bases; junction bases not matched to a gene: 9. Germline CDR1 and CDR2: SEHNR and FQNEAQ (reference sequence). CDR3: CASSPRLATHEQFF. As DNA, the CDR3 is TGTGCCAGCAGCCCACGACTAGCAACCCATGAGCAGTTCTTC.

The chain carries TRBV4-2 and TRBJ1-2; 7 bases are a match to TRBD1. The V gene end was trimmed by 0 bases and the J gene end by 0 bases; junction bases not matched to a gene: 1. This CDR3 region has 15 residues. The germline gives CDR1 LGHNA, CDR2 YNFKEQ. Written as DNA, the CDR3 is TGTGCCAGCAGCCAAGATACAGGGGCTAACTATGGCTACACCTTC. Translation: CASSQDTGANYGYTF.

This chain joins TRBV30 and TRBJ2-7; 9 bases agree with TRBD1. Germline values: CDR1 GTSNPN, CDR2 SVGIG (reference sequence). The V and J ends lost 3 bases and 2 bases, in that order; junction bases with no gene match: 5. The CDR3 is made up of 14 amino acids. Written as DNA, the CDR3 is TGTGCCTGGAGCGGGACAGGGCCACCCTACGAGCAGTACTTC. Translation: CAWSGTGPPYEQYF.

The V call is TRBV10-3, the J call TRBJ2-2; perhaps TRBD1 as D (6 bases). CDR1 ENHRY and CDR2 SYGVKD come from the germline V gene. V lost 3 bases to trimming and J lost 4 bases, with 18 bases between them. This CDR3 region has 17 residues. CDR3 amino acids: CAISDDRQGSFTGELFF. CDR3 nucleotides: TGTGCCATCAGTGACGATAGGCAGGGGTCGTTCACCGGGGAGCTGTTTTTT.

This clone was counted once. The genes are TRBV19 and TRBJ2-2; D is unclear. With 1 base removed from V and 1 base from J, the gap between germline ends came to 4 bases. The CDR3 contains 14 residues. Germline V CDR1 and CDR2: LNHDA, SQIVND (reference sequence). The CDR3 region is CASSIAVNTGELFF. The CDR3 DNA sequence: TGTGCCAGTAGTATAGCAGTGAACACCGGGGAGCTGTTTTTT.

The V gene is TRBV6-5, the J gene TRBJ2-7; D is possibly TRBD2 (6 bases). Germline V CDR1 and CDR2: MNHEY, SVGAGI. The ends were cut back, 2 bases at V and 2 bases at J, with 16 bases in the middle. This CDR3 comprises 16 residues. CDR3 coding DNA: TGTGCCAGCAGTTACAGTGGAGGGGAGACCACCTACGAGCAGTACTTC. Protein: CASSYSGGETTYEQYF.

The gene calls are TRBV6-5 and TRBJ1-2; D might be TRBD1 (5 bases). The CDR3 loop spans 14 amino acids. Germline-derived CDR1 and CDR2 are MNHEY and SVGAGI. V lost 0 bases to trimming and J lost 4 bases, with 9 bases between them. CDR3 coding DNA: TGTGCCAGCAGTTACTCAAGGGGCGTCTATGGCTACACCTTC. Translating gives CASSYSRGVYGYTF.

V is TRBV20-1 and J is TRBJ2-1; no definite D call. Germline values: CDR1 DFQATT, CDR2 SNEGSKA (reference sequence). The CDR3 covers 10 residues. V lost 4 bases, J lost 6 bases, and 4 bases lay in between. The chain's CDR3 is CSAKLNEQFF. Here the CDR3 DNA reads TGCAGTGCTAAACTCAATGAGCAGTTCTTC.

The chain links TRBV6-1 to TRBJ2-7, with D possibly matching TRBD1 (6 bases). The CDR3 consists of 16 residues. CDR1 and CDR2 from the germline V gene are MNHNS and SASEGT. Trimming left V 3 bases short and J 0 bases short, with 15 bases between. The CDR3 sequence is CASSDAPYRVSYEQYF. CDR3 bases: TGTGCCAGCAGTGACGCCCCCTACAGGGTCTCCTACGAGCAGTACTTC.

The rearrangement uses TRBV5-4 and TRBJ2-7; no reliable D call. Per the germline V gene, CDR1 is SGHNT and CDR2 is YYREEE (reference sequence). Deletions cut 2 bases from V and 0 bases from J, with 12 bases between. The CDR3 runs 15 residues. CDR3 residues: CASSLPGLSSYEQYF. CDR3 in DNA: TGTGCCAGCAGCTTACCAGGCCTTAGCTCCTACGAGCAGTACTTC. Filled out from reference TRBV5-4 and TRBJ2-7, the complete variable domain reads ETGVTQSPTHLIKTRGQQVTLRCSSQSGHNTVSWYQQALGQGPQFIFQYYREEENGRGNFPPRFSGLQFPNYSSELNVNALELDDSALYLCASSLPGLSSYEQYFGPGTRLTVT.

CDR3 sequence reads: CASSVDAGWFYEQYF. The CDR3 DNA sequence: TGTGCCAGCAGCGTAGATGCCGGTTGGTTCTACGAGCAGTACTTC. This chain links TRBV9 with TRBJ2-7; D is unclear. CDR3 length: 15 amino acids. Germline V gives CDR1 SGDLS, CDR2 YYNGEE. Trimming cost V 0 bases and J 3 bases, with 13 bases left between them.

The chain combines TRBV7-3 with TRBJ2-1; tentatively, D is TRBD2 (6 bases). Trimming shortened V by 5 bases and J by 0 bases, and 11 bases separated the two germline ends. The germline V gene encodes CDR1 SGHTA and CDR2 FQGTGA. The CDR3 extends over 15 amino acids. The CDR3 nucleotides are TGTGCCAGCAGCCCGACTAGTCTCTCCTACAATGAGCAGTTCTTC. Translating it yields CASSPTSLSYNEQFF. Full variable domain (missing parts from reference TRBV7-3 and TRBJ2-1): GAGVSQTPSNKVTEKGKYVELRCDPISGHTALYWYRQSLGQGPEFLIYFQGTGAADDSGLPNDRFFAVRPEGSVSTLKIQRTERGDSAVYLCASSPTSLSYNEQFFGPGTRLTVL.

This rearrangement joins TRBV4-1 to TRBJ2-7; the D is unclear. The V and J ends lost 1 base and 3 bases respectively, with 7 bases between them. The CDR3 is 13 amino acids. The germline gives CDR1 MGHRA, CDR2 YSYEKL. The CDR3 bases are TGCGCCAGCAGCCAAGCTTTCAGCTACGAGCAGTACTTC. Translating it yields CASSQAFSYEQYF.

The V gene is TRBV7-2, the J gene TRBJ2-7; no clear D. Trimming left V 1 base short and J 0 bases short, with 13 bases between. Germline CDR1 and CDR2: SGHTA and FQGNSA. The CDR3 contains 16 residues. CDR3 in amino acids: CASSLESGPSSYEQYF. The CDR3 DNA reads TGTGCCAGCAGCTTAGAAAGTGGGCCCAGCTCCTACGAGCAGTACTTC.

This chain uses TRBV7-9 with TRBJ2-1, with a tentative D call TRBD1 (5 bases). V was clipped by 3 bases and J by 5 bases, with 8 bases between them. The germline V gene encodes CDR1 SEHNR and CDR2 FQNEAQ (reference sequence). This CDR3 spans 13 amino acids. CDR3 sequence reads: CASSLTVDNEQFF. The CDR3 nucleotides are TGTGCCAGCAGCTTGACAGTTGACAATGAGCAGTTCTTC.

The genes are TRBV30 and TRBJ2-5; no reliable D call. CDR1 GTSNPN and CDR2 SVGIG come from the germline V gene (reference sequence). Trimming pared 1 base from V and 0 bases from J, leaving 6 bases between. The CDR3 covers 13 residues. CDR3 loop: CAWSGLYQETQYF. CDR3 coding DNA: TGTGCCTGGAGTGGACTGTACCAAGAGACCCAGTACTTC.